The present T cell receptor beta chain was sequenced within a study of T cell repertoires in cytomegalovirus infection. Study details: Public TCR beta signatures were indicative of both CMV infection and a matching HLA type.

Study outcomes and limitations: There were HLA-C-restricted CMV-specific TCR beta clonotypes dominating the ex vivo response. People with CMV and the relevant HLA were identified by cumulative public TCR beta family frequency.

Germline CDR1 reads SEHNR; CDR2 reads FQNEAQ (reference sequence). The CDR3 spans 16 residues. The V end was cut by 4 bases, the J end by 0 bases, with 16 bases between. One entry per CDR3 protein, called by TCRdb with MiXCR from the reads. This repertoire shows 150,000 to 200,000 distinct CDR3 sequences, roughly 27% found once; its top ten account for roughly 32%. A word on this clonotype: What it binds is unknown.

The sequenced sample consisted of PBMCs. The TCR originated in a human donor in good health (CMV status not recorded). Some clones in this sample may be carry-over from other donors' samples. The chain is built from TRBV7-9 and TRBJ2-7, with a possible D match to TRBD2 (6 bases). CDR3 loop: CASSSRDSRSSYEQYF. The CDR3 nucleotides read TGTGCCAGCAGCTCCCGGGACTCCCGGAGCTCCTACGAGCAGTACTTC.